This T cell receptor beta chain was observed in a study of blood T cell repertoires in COVID-19. Sequenced by immunoSEQ multiplex PCR; TCRdb stores in-frame clones only, minus some. This table holds a few hundred thousand clones, around 84% found once. V was clipped by 5 bases and J by 4 bases, with 7 bases between them. Germline loops: CDR1 GTSNPN, CDR2 SVGIG (reference sequence). The CDR3 covers 11 residues. The receptor was isolated from a man in his forties who had recovered from COVID-19. Sequencing was carried out using PBMCs or T cells enriched from blood (not recorded which). The V and J genes are TRBV30 and TRBJ2-3, with D unclear. The CDR3 DNA is TGTGCCTGGTCCGGTTCAGATACGCAGTATTTT. This encodes CAWSGSDTQYF.